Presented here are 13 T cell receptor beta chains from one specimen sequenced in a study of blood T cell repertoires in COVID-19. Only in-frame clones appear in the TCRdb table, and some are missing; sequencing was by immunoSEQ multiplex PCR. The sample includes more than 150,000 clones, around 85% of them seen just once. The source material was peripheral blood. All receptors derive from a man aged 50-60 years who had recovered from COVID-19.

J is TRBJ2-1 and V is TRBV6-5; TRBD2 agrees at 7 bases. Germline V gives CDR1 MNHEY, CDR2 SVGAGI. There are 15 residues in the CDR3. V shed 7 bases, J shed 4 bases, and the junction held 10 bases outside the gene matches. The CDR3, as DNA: TGTGCCAGCAATACAGCAGCGGGACCATACAATGAGCAGTTCTTC. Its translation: CASNTAAGPYNEQFF.

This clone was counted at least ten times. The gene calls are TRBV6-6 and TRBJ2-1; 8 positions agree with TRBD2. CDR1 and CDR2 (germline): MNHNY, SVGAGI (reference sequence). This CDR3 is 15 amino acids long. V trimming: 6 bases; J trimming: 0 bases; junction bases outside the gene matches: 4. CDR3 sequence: CASSQSGSSYNEQFF. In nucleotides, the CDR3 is TGTGCCAGCAGCCAAAGCGGGAGCTCCTACAATGAGCAGTTCTTC.

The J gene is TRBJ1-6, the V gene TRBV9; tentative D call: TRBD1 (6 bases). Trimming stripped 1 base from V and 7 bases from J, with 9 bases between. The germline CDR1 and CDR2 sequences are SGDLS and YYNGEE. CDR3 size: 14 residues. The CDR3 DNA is TGTGCCAGCAGCGTACAGGGGTTAAATTCACCCCTCCACTTT. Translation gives CASSVQGLNSPLHF.

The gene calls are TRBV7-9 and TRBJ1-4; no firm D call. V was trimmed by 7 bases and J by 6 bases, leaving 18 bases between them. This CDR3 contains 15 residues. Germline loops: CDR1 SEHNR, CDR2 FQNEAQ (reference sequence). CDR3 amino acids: CASTLSEGDDEKLFF. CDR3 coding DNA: TGTGCCAGCACCCTATCAGAGGGAGACGATGAAAAACTGTTTTTT. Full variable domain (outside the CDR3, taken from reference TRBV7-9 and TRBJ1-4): DTGVSQNPRHKITKRGQNVTFRCDPISEHNRLYWYRQTLGQGPEFLTYFQNEAQLEKSRLLSDRFSAERPKGSFSTLEIQRTEQGDSAMYLCASTLSEGDDEKLFFGSGTQLSVL.

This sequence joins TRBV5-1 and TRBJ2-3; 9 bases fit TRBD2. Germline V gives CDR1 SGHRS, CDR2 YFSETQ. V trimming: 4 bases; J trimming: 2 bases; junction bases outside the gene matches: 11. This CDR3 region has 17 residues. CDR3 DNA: TGCGCCAGCAGCGCCGGGGCTAGCGGGGTTTTCACAGATACGCAGTATTTT. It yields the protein CASSAGASGVFTDTQYF.

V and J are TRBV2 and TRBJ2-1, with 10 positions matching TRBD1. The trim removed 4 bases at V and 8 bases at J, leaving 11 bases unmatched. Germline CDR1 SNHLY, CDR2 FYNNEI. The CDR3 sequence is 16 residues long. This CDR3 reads CASSAEGQGLVDEQFF. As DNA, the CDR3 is TGTGCCAGCAGTGCCGAGGGACAGGGGTTGGTCGATGAGCAGTTCTTC.

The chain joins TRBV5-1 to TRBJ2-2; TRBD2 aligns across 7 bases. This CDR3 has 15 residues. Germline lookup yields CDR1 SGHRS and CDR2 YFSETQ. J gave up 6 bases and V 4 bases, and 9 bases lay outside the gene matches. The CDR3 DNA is TGCGCCAGCAGCCAGGGACTAAATCTCGCCGGGGAGCTGTTTTTT. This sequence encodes CASSQGLNLAGELFF.

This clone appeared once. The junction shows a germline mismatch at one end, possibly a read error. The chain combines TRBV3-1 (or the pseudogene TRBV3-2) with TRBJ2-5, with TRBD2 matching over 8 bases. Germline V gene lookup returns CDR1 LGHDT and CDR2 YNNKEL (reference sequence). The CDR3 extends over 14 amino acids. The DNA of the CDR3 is TGTGCCAGCAGCCAAGAGAGCGGGAGTGAGATCCAGTACTTC. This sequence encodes CASSQESGSEIQYF.

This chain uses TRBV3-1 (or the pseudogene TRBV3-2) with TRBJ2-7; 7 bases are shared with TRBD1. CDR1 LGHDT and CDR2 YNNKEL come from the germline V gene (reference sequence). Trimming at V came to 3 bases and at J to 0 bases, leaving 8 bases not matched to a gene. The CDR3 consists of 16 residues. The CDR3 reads CASSHGQVGSSYEQYF. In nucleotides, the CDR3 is TGTGCCAGCAGCCATGGACAGGTGGGGAGCTCCTACGAGCAGTACTTC.

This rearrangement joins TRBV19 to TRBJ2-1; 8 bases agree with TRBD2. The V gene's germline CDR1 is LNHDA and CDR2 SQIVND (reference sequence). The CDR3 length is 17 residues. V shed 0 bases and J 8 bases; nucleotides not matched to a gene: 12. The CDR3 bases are TGTGCCAGTAGTATAGATCACCCGGGAGGGCCGTCAGATGAGCAGTTCTTC. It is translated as CASSIDHPGGPSDEQFF. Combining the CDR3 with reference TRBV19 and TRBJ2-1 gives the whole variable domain DGGITQSPKYLFRKEGQNVTLSCEQNLNHDAMYWYRQDPGQGLRLIYYSQIVNDFQKGDIAEGYSVSREKKESFPLTVTSAQKNPTAFYLCASSIDHPGGPSDEQFFGPGTRLTVL.

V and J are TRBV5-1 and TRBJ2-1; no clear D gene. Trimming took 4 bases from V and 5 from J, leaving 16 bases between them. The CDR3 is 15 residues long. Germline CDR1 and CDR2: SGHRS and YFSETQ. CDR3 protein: CASSHHRNQNNEQFF. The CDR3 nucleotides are TGCGCCAGCAGCCACCACAGAAACCAAAACAATGAGCAGTTCTTC.

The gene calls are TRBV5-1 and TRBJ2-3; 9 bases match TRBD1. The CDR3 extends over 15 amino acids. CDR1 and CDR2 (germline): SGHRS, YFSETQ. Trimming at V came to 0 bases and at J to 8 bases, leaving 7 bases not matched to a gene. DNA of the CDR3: TGCGCCAGCAGCTTGGCCCGGGACAGGGAGGCTACGCAGTATTTT. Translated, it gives CASSLARDREATQYF.

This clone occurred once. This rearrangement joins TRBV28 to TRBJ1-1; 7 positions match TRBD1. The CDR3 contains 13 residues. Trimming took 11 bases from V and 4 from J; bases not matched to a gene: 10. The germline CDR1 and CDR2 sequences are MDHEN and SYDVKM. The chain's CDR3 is CAGRQGLGTEAFF. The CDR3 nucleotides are TGTGCCGGAAGACAGGGCCTGGGCACTGAAGCTTTCTTT.